These T cell receptor beta chains were read from a single sample in a study of blood T cell repertoires in COVID-19. Using immunoSEQ multiplex PCR, the repertoire was profiled, and TCRdb retains in-frame clones only, with some absent. In the table there are approximately 170,000 clones, around 83% of which are singletons. The sequenced material came from peripheral blood. The receptor set was obtained from a woman in her 70s who had recovered from COVID-19. Each CDR3 is given with its conserved first and last residue. The D gene is left open where the match is weak. For some rows the clone size is stated as once, few or many, or as a class when expanded; others skip it.

clone_size	v_call	d_call	j_call	cdr3_length	cdr3_nt	cdr3_aa
once	TRBV27	NA	TRBJ1-2	14	TGTGCCAGCAGTTTAGCCCCCGGAGCCTATGGCTACACCTTC	CASSLAPGAYGYTF
few	TRBV19	TRBD1	TRBJ1-1	15	TGTGCCAGTAGTAAACAGGGACAGGGGGGGACTGAAGCTTTCTTT	CASSKQGQGGTEAFF
NA	TRBV28	NA	TRBJ2-7	16	TGTGCCAGCAGTTTATGGTTAGGGCGGGGAACCTACGAGCAGTACTTC	CASSLWLGRGTYEQYF
NA	TRBV29-1	TRBD2	TRBJ2-5	12	TGCAGCGTTGGGGGGAGGGGAGAGACCCAGTACTTC	CSVGGRGETQYF
NA	TRBV15	TRBD2	TRBJ2-5	14	TGTGCCACCAGCAGAGGTGGGACTAGAGAGACCCAGTACTTC	CATSRGGTRETQYF
few	TRBV7-6	TRBD1	TRBJ1-5	15	TGTGCCAGCAGCCCCGACAGGGGGTTCGGTCAGCCCCAGCATTTT	CASSPDRGFGQPQHF
NA	TRBV5-1	NA	TRBJ2-7	14	TGCGCCAGCAGCTCCCAGGGTGATGGGTACGAGCAGTACTTC	CASSSQGDGYEQYF
few	TRBV19	TRBD1	TRBJ1-4	16	TGTGCCAGTAGTTTACGACAGGGCTCAACTAATGAAAAACTGTTTTTT	CASSLRQGSTNEKLFF
NA	TRBV19	NA	TRBJ1-5	13	TGTGCCAGTACCAGGGGTAGCAATCAGCCCCAGCATTTT	CASTRGSNQPQHF
NA	TRBV6-2/TRBV6-3	NA	TRBJ2-3	14	TGTGCCAGCAGCCGAGGCTCTAGCACAGATACGCAGTATTTT	CASSRGSSTDTQYF
NA	TRBV7-6	NA	TRBJ1-6	15	TGTGCCAGCAGCTTAGTCAGGGTTGGGGATTCACCCCTCCACTTT	CASSLVRVGDSPLHF
once	TRBV6-5	TRBD2	TRBJ2-3	15	TGTGCCAGCAGTCCCCCGGGACTAGCTTTTCATACGCAGTATTTT	CASSPPGLAFHTQYF
NA	TRBV4-2	TRBD1	TRBJ1-5	17	TGTGCCAGCAGCCAAGGGGACAGGGGGGACGGGAATCAGCCCCAGCATTTT	CASSQGDRGDGNQPQHF
NA	TRBV7-2	TRBD1	TRBJ1-6	16	TGTGCCAGCAGCCCCAGACAGGGTGTCTATAATTCACCCCTCCACTTT	CASSPRQGVYNSPLHF
NA	TRBV27	TRBD2	TRBJ2-1	15	TGTGCCAGCAACCCTGGGGACTACCCTCGAAATGAGCAGTTCTTC	CASNPGDYPRNEQFF
once	TRBV6-5	NA	TRBJ1-5	14	TGTGCCAGCAGATCGGGACAACGAAATCAGCCCCAGCATTTT	CASRSGQRNQPQHF
NA	TRBV5-4	NA	TRBJ2-4	15	TGTGCCAGCAGCTTAAGGGGGGGGGCCAAAAACATTCAGTACTTC	CASSLRGGAKNIQYF
NA	TRBV30	TRBD2	TRBJ2-5	16	TGTGCCTGGAGTGTTGGTAGCGGGGTTCTCCAAGAGACCCAGTACTTC	CAWSVGSGVLQETQYF
NA	TRBV7-2	TRBD2	TRBJ2-1	13	TGTGCCAGCAGCTCGGGACTAGCCAATGAGCAGTTCTTC	CASSSGLANEQFF
NA	TRBV2	TRBD2	TRBJ2-5	15	TGTGCCAGCAGTGCGGACGGGAGGGGTGGAGAGACCCAGTACTTC	CASSADGRGGETQYF
NA	TRBV19	TRBD2	TRBJ2-2	15	TGTGCCAGTACCATAGCGGGGGGGCACACCGGGGAGCTGTTTTTT	CASTIAGGHTGELFF
NA	TRBV20-1	TRBD1	TRBJ2-3	14	TGCAGTGCTCGTGAGGGGACAGGGGCAGATACGCAGTATTTT	CSAREGTGADTQYF
NA	TRBV7-9	TRBD1	TRBJ2-1	16	TGTGCCAGCAGCTTGCCACCGGGACAGGGGTACAATGAGCAGTTCTTC	CASSLPPGQGYNEQFF
once	TRBV30	NA	TRBJ1-1	12	TGTGCCTGGAGTCCGCGGGGGGCTGAAGCTTTCTTT	CAWSPRGAEAFF
few	TRBV5-1	TRBD1	TRBJ1-2	15	TGCGCCAGCAGCCCGACGCACAGGGGGGACTATGGCTACACCTTC	CASSPTHRGDYGYTF
NA	TRBV5-1	TRBD2	TRBJ2-7	12	TGCGCCAGCAGCTTGTCCGGGAGGGAGCAGTACTTC	CASSLSGREQYF
NA	TRBV10-3	NA	TRBJ2-1	13	TGTGCCATCAGGGAGAGTCTAGCGAATGAGCAGTTCTTC	CAIRESLANEQFF
NA	TRBV19	NA	TRBJ2-5	13	TGTGCCAGTAGTATCTCCCTCGGGGAGACCCAGTACTTC	CASSISLGETQYF
NA	TRBV3-1/TRBV3-2	TRBD1	TRBJ2-2	16	TGTGCCAGCAGCCAAGACAGGGGGCTTAGCACCGGGGAGCTGTTTTTT	CASSQDRGLSTGELFF
NA	TRBV11-3	NA	TRBJ2-7	14	TGTGCCAGCAGCTTAGCCCCCGGGGACTACGAGCAGTACTTC	CASSLAPGDYEQYF
NA	TRBV7-8	TRBD2	TRBJ2-1	19	TGTGCCAGCAGCCCGCGACTAGCGGGGGCGGTAAGCTCCTACAATGAGCAGTTCTTC	CASSPRLAGAVSSYNEQFF